This T cell receptor (beta chain) appears in the sequencing data of a study of T cell responses to AZD1222 COVID-19 vaccine. Findings and caveats of the study: The number of AZD1222 recipients seropositive at baseline was only five or six. Breadth and depth of Spike-specific TCRs rose after two AZD1222 doses. CD4 TCRs covered the whole spike, strongest at regions 160-218 and 743-854. Mostly white British, mostly female donors; authors suggested clonal diversity may be underestimated.

The V end was cut by 0 bases, the J end by 3 bases, with 12 bases between. The CDR3 spans 15 residues. CDR1 is SGDLS, CDR2 YYNGEE, per germline. There are a few counts of this clone. What it binds is not known. TCRdb's table, derived via immunoSEQ multiplex PCR, lists solely in-frame clones and lacks some. Among 130,000 or so clones listed, about nine tenths were seen once. The TCR was taken from an adult in good health. The gene calls are TRBV9 and TRBJ1-1; possible D gene TRBD1, 6 bases. The sequences come from peripheral blood, collected on day 0 of AZD1222 vaccination. The CDR3: CASSVGVWGHTEAFF. The CDR3, as DNA: TGTGCCAGCAGCGTAGGTGTTTGGGGGCACACTGAAGCTTTCTTT.